The following is a T cell receptor (beta chain) sequence with its context. Its matching antigen is unknown. Germline CDR1 LGHDT, CDR2 YNNKEL (reference sequence). There are 14 residues in the CDR3. The germline V and J ends were trimmed by 1 base and 2 bases, with 9 bases remaining between them. This sample was included in a study of T cell responses to AZD1222 COVID-19 vaccine. Study-wide results and limits: Spike as a whole was targeted by vaccine-associated CD4 TCRs, dominant at 160-218 and 743-854.

The table came from immunoSEQ multiplex PCR; TCRdb's copy has only in-frame clones and leaves some out. The data hold around 99,000 clones, with around 92% observed a single time. This sequence joins TRBV3-1 (or the pseudogene TRBV3-2) and TRBJ2-7; D is perhaps TRBD1 (5 bases). Sequenced here: peripheral blood, sampled on day 0 of AZD1222 vaccination. The origin of this receptor is an adult in good health. The CDR3 loop is CASSQVAGPYEQYF. The CDR3 DNA sequence: TGTGCCAGCAGCCAAGTAGCAGGGCCCTACGAGCAGTACTTC.